One T cell receptor beta chain is described in this entry. Its antigen is not yet known. Base qualities are missing; no much larger clone stands one base away. V is cut by 1 base and J by 7 bases, and the space between the germline ends is 14 bases. The germline V gene (reference sequence) yields SGHNT for CDR1 and YYREEE for CDR2. The CDR3, cysteine through phenylalanine, is 14 amino acids long. CDR3 DNA only is kept here, 42 bases in frame from base 1. The sample is drawn from a study of T cells and Merkel cell carcinoma outcomes (dated by TCRdb to about 2020). As for the study more broadly: In patients with Merkel cell carcinoma, researchers looked at whether the T-cell repertoire of the tumor, along with T-cell density, could predict clinical outcome.

The method was the immunoSEQ multiplex PCR assay. Sourced from immuneACCESS, this table was stored by TCRdb with only in-frame sequences that have V and J called. A share of the clones is absent; for the studies checked, an unresolved V gene accounts for under half, and the remainder has no known explanation. The sample yields about 6,400 clones; about 69% were counted once. Of the sample, about 14% is held by the ten largest clones. Here is what the overall study found, with its caveats: Clinical outcomes in Merkel cell carcinoma patients were reported to be predicted by T-cell repertoire features combined with T-cell density.

The samples were obtained from people who had Merkel cell carcinoma. The receptor's source is a human donor with Merkel cell carcinoma. Some clones in this sample may be carry-over from other donors' samples. The sample was tumor tissue from Merkel cell carcinoma. The rearranged chain carries TRBV5-4 and TRBJ1-2; perhaps TRBD1 is the D gene, with 6 bases matching. The DNA sequence follows: TGTGCCAGCAGCTTGAATACAGGGAGTGTTGGCTACACCTTC. This is translated as CASSLNTGSVGYTF. With all but the CDR3 taken from the reference TRBV5-4 and TRBJ1-2 genes, the full variable domain is: ETGVTQSPTHLIKTRGQQVTLRCSSQSGHNTVSWYQQALGQGPQFIFQYYREEENGRGNFPPRFSGLQFPNYSSELNVNALELDDSALYLCASSLNTGSVGYTFGSGTRLTVV.